The text below deals with one T cell receptor (beta chain). Some clones are missing from TCRdb's copy, which holds only in-frame ones; the method was immunoSEQ multiplex PCR. Of 250,000 to 350,000 clones listed, more than 85% are singletons. The entry originates in a study of blood T cell repertoires in COVID-19. This CDR3 is 13 amino acids long. Sequenced material: peripheral blood. The sequence came from a woman between 25 and 40 years old with COVID-19, enrolled during active disease. The chain carries TRBV21-1 and TRBJ1-1; TRBD1 was called by the table and not checked on the DNA. TRBV21-1 is listed as a pseudogene. The CDR3 nucleotides are TGTGCCAGCACCTTAACAGAGAACACTGAAGCTTTCTTT. Protein sequence: CASTLTENTEAFF.